This T cell receptor (beta chain) was obtained from a study of tissue T cells after allogeneic stem cell transplantation. Study-wide points: Limitations included a small, clinically heterogeneous cohort and limited sampling depth.

With respect to this clone: Its antigen is undetermined.

This CDR3 has 16 residues. With 2 bases removed from V and 2 bases from J, the gap between germline ends came to 14 bases. CDR1 and CDR2 from the germline V gene are MNHEY and SVGEGT. Survey-depth TCRbeta CDR3 sequencing reported V/J genes and productive frequencies. The assay was immunoSEQ multiplex PCR, and TCRdb's table has in-frame clones only and misses some. Of roughly 25,000 clones listed, around 67% are singletons. The specimen was tissue from the ileum, collected at autopsy. This TCR was sampled from a female donor over 55 with lung cancer. V and J are TRBV6-2 or TRBV6-3 and TRBJ2-3; a possible D gene is TRBD1 (5 bases). DNA for the CDR3: TGTGCCAGCAGTTACAGGGGTCACCCGACCACAGATACGCAGTATTTT. It specifies CASSYRGHPTTDTQYF.